This record covers a single T cell receptor (beta chain). The data belong to a study of blood T cell repertoires in COVID-19. TCRdb's copy holds only in-frame clones and misses some; the assay was immunoSEQ multiplex PCR. The sample consists of about 330,000 clones, about 85% of them appearing once. This CDR3 contains 14 residues. The germline V and J ends were trimmed by 2 bases and 4 bases, with 11 bases remaining between them. The germline CDR1 and CDR2 sequences are SEHNR and FQNEAQ (reference sequence). Participants' own reports of clinical history determined their cohort assignment. The TCR comes from a woman aged 25 to 39 who had recovered from COVID-19. The chain joins TRBV7-9 to TRBJ1-2; D may be TRBD1 (6 bases). Sequencing was performed on PBMCs or T cells enriched from blood (not recorded which). Here the CDR3 DNA reads TGTGCCAGCAGCTTACCCGACAGGACCTATGGCTACACCTTC. It is translated as CASSLPDRTYGYTF.